These T cell receptor beta chains were read from a single sample in a study of OX40 agonist ivuxolimab in advanced cancers. Data came from immunoSEQ multiplex PCR; TCRdb stores just in-frame clones and leaves some out. The sample holds 60,000 to 80,000 clones, about 79% seen once. Material: CD4+ or CD8+ T cells sorted from blood, obtained in a trial of the OX40 agonist ivuxolimab. The source is an adult with an advanced solid tumor such as melanoma, head and neck, liver or kidney cancer. Each CDR3 is given with its conserved first and last residue. A D gene is named only where the DNA matches it firmly. Size is omitted from some rows. Given values are once, few, many or a class for expanded clones.

V	length	D	size	J	DNA	CDR3
TRBV19	16	-	few	TRBJ1-5	TGTGCCAGTAGTATAAAGCCAGACTATAGCAATCAGCCCCAGCATTTT	CASSIKPDYSNQPQHF
TRBV10-3	13	-	-	TRBJ2-5	TGTGCCATCAGTGTGGATAGCCAAGAGACCCAGTACTTC	CAISVDSQETQYF
TRBV2	10	-	-	TRBJ2-3	TGTGCCAGCAGATTCGATACGCAGTATTTT	CASRFDTQYF
TRBV5-1	15	-	-	TRBJ1-4	TGCGCCAGCAGCTCCGGGTGGACCTCTAATGAAAAACTGTTTTTT	CASSSGWTSNEKLFF
TRBV6-5	14	-	-	TRBJ2-7	TGTGCCAGCAGTTATACGGCAGGGGGGTACGAGCAGTACTTC	CASSYTAGGYEQYF
TRBV20-1	11	-	-	TRBJ2-4	TGCAGTGCTAGAGAGTCCCACATTCAGTACTTC	CSARESHIQYF
TRBV28	11	-	-	TRBJ1-3	TGTGCCAGCAACAAGGGAAACACCATATATTTT	CASNKGNTIYF
TRBV6-6	14	TRBD1	-	TRBJ1-1	TGTGCCAGCAGTCAAGGGACAGGGTTAGGTAGAGCTTTCTTT	CASSQGTGLGRAFF
TRBV18	13	TRBD2	-	TRBJ2-7	TGTGCCAGCTCACCAAGCGGGAGGTACGAGCAGTACTTC	CASSPSGRYEQYF
TRBV30	14	-	few	TRBJ2-2	TGTGCCTGGGTCCGCGACAGATGGAGCGGGGAGCTGTTTTTT	CAWVRDRWSGELFF
TRBV28	13	-	-	TRBJ2-3	TGTGCCAGCAGTTTAGGGGGCACAGATACGCAGTATTTT	CASSLGGTDTQYF
TRBV14	16	TRBD2	-	TRBJ2-7	TGTGCCAGCAGCCGCCTGACTAGCGGGAGGTTCAACGAGCAGTACTTC	CASSRLTSGRFNEQYF
TRBV28	14	-	once	TRBJ2-1	TGTGCCAGCAGACCCCACGGGGAGAGTGATGAGCAGTTCTTC	CASRPHGESDEQFF